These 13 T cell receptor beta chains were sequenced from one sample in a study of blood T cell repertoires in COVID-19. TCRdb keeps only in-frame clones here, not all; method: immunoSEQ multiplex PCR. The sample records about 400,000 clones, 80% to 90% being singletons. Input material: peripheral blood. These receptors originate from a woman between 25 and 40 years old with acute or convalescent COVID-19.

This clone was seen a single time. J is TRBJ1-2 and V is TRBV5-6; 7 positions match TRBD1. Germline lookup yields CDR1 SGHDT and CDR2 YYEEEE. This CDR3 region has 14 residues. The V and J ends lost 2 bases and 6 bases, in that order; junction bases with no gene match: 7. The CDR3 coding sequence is TGTGCCAGCAGCTTTCAGGGGGGAGGTGATGGCTACACCTTC. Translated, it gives CASSFQGGGDGYTF.

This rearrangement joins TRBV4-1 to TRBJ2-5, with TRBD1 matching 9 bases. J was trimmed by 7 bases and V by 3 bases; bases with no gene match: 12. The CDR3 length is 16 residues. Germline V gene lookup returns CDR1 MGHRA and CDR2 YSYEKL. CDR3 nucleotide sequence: TGCGCCAGCAGCCATTTCCCGGGACAGGGACTTGGGACCCAGTACTTC. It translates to CASSHFPGQGLGTQYF.

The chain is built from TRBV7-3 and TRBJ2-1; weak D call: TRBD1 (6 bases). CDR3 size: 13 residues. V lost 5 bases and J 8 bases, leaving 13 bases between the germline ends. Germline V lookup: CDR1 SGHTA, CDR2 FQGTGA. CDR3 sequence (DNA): TGTGCCAGCAGCGTACAGGGTGGCGATGAGCAGTTCTTC. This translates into CASSVQGGDEQFF.

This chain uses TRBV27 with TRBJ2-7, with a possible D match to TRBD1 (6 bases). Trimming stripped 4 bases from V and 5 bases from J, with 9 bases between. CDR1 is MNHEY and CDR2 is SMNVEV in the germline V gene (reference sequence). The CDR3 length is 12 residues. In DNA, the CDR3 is TGTGCCAGCAGTTCCACAGGGAACGAGCAGTACTTC. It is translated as CASSSTGNEQYF.

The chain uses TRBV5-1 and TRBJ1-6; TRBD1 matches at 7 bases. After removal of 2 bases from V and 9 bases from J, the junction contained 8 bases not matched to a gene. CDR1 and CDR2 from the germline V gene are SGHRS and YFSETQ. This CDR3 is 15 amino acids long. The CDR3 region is CASSFDRADSSPLHF. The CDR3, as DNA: TGCGCCAGCAGCTTTGACAGGGCAGATAGTTCACCCCTCCACTTT.

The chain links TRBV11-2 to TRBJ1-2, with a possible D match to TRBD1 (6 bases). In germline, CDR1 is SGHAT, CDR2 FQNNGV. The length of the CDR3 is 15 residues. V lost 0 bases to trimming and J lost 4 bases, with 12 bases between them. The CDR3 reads CASSLEAGAGYGYTF. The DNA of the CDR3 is TGTGCCAGCAGCTTAGAAGCGGGGGCCGGCTATGGCTACACCTTC.

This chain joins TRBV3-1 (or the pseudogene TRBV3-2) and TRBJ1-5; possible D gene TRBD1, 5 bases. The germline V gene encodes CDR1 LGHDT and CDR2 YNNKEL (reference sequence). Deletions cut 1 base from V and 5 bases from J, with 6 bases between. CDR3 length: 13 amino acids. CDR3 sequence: CASSQGGDQPQHF. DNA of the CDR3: TGTGCCAGCAGCCAAGGGGGGGATCAGCCCCAGCATTTT.

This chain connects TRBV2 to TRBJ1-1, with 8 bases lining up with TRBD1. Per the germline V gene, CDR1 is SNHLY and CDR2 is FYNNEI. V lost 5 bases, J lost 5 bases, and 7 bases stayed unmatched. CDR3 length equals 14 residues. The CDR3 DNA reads TGTGCCAGCAGTCGATACAGGGGGGGGACTGAAGCTTTCTTT. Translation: CASSRYRGGTEAFF. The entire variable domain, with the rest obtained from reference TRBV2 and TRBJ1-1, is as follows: EPEVTQTPSHQVTQMGQEVILRCVPISNHLYFYWYRQILGQKVEFLVSFYNNEISEKSEIFDDQFSVERPDGSNFTLKIRSTKLEDSAMYFCASSRYRGGTEAFFGQGTRLTVV.

DNA for the CDR3: TGTGCCAGCAGTTACTCCGCATCTCGGGGCTACACCTTC. This gives the protein CASSYSASRGYTF. The chain uses TRBV6-5 and TRBJ1-2; unclear D gene. V shed 0 bases and J shed 8 bases, with 10 bases lying between them. In germline, CDR1 is MNHEY, CDR2 SVGAGI. The CDR3 spans 13 residues.

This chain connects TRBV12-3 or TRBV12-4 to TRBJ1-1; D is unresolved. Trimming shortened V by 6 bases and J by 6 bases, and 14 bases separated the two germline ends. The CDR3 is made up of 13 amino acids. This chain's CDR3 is CASSRIGGAEAFF. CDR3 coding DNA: TGTGCCAGCAGCCGCATCGGCGGGGCTGAAGCTTTCTTT.

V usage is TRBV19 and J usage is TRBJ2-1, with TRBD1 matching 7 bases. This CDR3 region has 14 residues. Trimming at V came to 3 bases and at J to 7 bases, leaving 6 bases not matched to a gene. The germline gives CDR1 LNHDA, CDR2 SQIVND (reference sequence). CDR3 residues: CASSIDRAGNEQFF. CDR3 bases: TGTGCCAGTAGTATTGACAGGGCAGGGAATGAGCAGTTCTTC.

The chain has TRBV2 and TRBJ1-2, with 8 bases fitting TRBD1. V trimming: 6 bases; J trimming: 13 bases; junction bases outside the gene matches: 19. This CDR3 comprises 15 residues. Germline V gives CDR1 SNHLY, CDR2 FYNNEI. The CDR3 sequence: CASRATGTGALGGTF. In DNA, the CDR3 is TGTGCCAGCAGGGCTACCGGGACAGGAGCCCTTGGAGGCACCTTC.

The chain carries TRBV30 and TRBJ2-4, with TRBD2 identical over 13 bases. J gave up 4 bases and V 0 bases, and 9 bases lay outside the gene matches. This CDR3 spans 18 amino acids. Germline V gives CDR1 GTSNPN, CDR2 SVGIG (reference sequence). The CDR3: CAWSVLRTSGGVKNIQYF. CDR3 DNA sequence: TGTGCCTGGAGTGTACTCCGGACTAGCGGGGGAGTTAAAAACATTCAGTACTTC.